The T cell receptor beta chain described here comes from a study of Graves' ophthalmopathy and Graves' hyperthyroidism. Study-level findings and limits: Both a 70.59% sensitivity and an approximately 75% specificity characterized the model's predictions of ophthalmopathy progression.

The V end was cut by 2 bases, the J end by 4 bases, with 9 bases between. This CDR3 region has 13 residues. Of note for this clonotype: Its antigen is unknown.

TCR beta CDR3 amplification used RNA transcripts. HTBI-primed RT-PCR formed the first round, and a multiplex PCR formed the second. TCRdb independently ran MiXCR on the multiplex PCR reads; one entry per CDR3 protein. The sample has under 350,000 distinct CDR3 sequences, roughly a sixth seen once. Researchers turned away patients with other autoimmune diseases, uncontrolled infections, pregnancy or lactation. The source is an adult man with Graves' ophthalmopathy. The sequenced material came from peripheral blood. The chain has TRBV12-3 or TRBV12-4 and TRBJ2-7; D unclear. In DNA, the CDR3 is TGTGCCAGCAGTTTACTACACGGGTACGAGCAGTACTTC. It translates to CASSLLHGYEQYF.